These 13 T cell receptor beta chains came from one sample sequenced in a study of technical replicates of blood from a few donors. Some clones are missing from TCRdb's copy, which holds only in-frame ones; the method was immunoSEQ multiplex PCR. The table has about 81,000 clones, roughly 77% seen once. Material: PBMCs. The origin of the receptors is a human donor in good health. Some clones in this sample may be carry-over from other donors' samples.

This chain uses TRBV4-2 with TRBJ1-2, with no clear D. From germline, CDR1 is LGHNA and CDR2 YNFKEQ. CDR3 length equals 15 residues. Trimming shortened V by 1 base and J by 0 bases, and 9 bases separated the two germline ends. The CDR3 is CASSQAGAANYGYTF. In DNA, the CDR3 is TGTGCCAGCAGCCAAGCAGGTGCAGCTAACTATGGCTACACCTTC.

The V gene is TRBV7-2, the J gene TRBJ2-7, with 7 bases matching TRBD2. The CDR3 runs 15 residues. The trim removed 3 bases at V and 1 base at J, leaving 6 bases unmatched. Looked up from germline, CDR1 is SGHTA and CDR2 is FQGNSA. The CDR3 DNA reads TGTGCCAGCAGCTTTTGGGCGGGAGCGTCCTACGAGCAGTACTTC. Its protein is CASSFWAGASYEQYF.

The chain uses TRBV7-9 and TRBJ2-7; 7 nucleotides align to TRBD2. The V gene end was trimmed by 1 base and the J gene end by 5 bases; junction bases not matched to a gene: 5. This CDR3 has 14 amino acids. Germline V CDR1 and CDR2: SEHNR, FQNEAQ (reference sequence). CDR3 coding DNA: TGTGCCAGCAGCTTAGGGGGGGGTAGCGACGAGCAGTACTTC. Translation gives CASSLGGGSDEQYF.

This clone was seen once. The chain couples TRBV25-1 to TRBJ1-2; D is possibly TRBD1 (5 bases). V dropped 3 bases and J dropped 5 bases, with 13 bases sitting between them. Germline CDR1 and CDR2: MGHDK and SYGVNS. The CDR3 is 14 amino acids. CDR3 amino acids: CASSDRTGAYGYTF. The CDR3 DNA reads TGTGCCAGCAGTGACAGAACAGGAGCATATGGCTACACCTTC.

This sequence joins TRBV5-1 and TRBJ1-1; 7 bases line up with TRBD1. The V and J ends lost 4 bases and 1 base, in that order; junction bases with no gene match: 4. Per germline, CDR1 SGHRS and CDR2 YFSETQ. CDR3 length equals 14 residues. The CDR3 protein is CASSPGTENTEAFF. CDR3 DNA: TGCGCCAGCAGCCCCGGGACAGAGAACACTGAAGCTTTCTTT.

The V call is TRBV15, the J call TRBJ2-1; TRBD2 is a possible D gene (5 bases). Germline assignment: CDR1 LNHNV and CDR2 YYDKDF (reference sequence). The CDR3 sequence is 14 residues long. Trimming took 0 bases from V and 9 from J, leaving 12 bases between them. The CDR3 sequence is CATSRDQVEAEQFF. In DNA, the CDR3 is TGTGCCACCAGCAGAGATCAAGTGGAGGCTGAGCAGTTCTTC.

The V call is TRBV6-1, the J call TRBJ2-3, with a tentative D call TRBD2 (5 bases). The CDR3 is made up of 14 amino acids. Germline CDR1 reads MNHNS; CDR2 reads SASEGT. The germline V and J ends were trimmed by 6 bases and 6 bases, with 16 bases remaining between them. This CDR3 is CASRTVGAADTQYF. CDR3 coding DNA: TGTGCCAGCAGGACGGTCGGAGCGGCCGATACGCAGTATTTT.

The genes are TRBV10-3 and TRBJ1-1, with TRBD1 matching over 10 bases. Germline V CDR1 and CDR2: ENHRY, SYGVKD. The CDR3 totals 15 residues. With 3 bases clipped from V and 10 bases from J, the junction kept 11 bases outside the gene matches. The CDR3 sequence is CAISDQGQGTRGAFF. The CDR3 DNA follows: TGTGCCATCAGTGATCAGGGACAGGGGACTAGGGGAGCTTTCTTT.

There are many counts of this clone. The J gene is TRBJ1-4, the V gene TRBV30; 7 bases agree with TRBD1. Germline CDR1 GTSNPN, CDR2 SVGIG (reference sequence). The CDR3 covers 14 residues. The V gene end was trimmed by 3 bases and the J gene end by 5 bases; junction bases not matched to a gene: 6. CDR3 coding DNA: TGTGCCTGGAGCGCAGGGACAGTGAATGAAAAACTGTTTTTT. Amino acid sequence: CAWSAGTVNEKLFF.

CDR3 residues: CASSLGKNTEAFF. In nucleotides, the CDR3 is TGCGCCAGCAGCTTGGGTAAAAACACTGAAGCTTTCTTT. The chain uses TRBV5-1 and TRBJ1-1, with D unresolved. The CDR3 spans 13 residues. Germline CDR1 reads SGHRS; CDR2 reads YFSETQ. The V gene lost 0 bases and the J gene lost 2 bases, with 5 bases spanning the gap.

CDR3 nucleotides: TGTGCCAGCAGTAAAGGACAGTACTCTGGAAACACCATATATTTT. Translated, it gives CASSKGQYSGNTIYF. The rearrangement uses TRBV6-5 and TRBJ1-3, with TRBD1 as a possible D gene (6 bases). The V and J ends lost 5 bases and 0 bases respectively, with 11 bases between them. Germline CDR1 MNHEY, CDR2 SVGAGI. This CDR3 is 15 amino acids long.

The chain recombines TRBV29-1 with TRBJ1-2; D is uncertain. CDR3 length equals 15 residues. V dropped 3 bases and J dropped 0 bases, with 14 bases sitting between them. Germline V gene lookup returns CDR1 SQVTM and CDR2 ANQGSEA. The DNA of the CDR3 is TGCAGCGTTGACGTGACACCCGATTCTAACTATGGCTACACCTTC. It translates to CSVDVTPDSNYGYTF.

As concerns this clone: Other DNA sequences from this sample encode an identical CDR3 as well. CDR3 in amino acids: CASSLAGVSYNEQFF. The CDR3 nucleotides read TGTGCCAGCAGCTTGGCGGGGGTATCCTACAATGAGCAGTTCTTC. The rearrangement uses TRBV5-8 and TRBJ2-1; D is perhaps TRBD2 (6 bases). Germline assignment: CDR1 SGHTS and CDR2 YDEGEE. CDR3 size: 15 residues. V lost 0 bases, J lost 1 base, and 8 bases lay in between.